This T cell receptor (beta chain) was retrieved from a study of identical twins. CDR1 is ENHRY and CDR2 is SYGVKD in the germline V gene. This CDR3 is built from 12 residues. Trimming took 6 bases from V and 5 from J, leaving 10 bases between them. Template switching added a universal primer site; cDNA carried unique molecular identifiers. One entry per CDR3 protein, called by TCRdb with MiXCR from the 5' RACE reads. Counted here are about 490,000 distinct CDR3 sequences, roughly 15% occurring once; the ten biggest clones make up about 0.47%. These records were also assigned to another study, of yellow fever vaccine responses in identical twins. Per that study: Twins reportedly mounted vaccine T cell responses that seemed partly convergent, partly personalized.

V gene TRBV10-3 combines with J gene TRBJ2-5; D uncertain. This TCR came from a woman aged 18-29 years in good health. Sequencing was carried out using CD4+ T cells sorted from blood. The CDR3 coding sequence is TGTGCCATCAGCTCAAGTGGGGAGACCCAGTACTTC. It codes for CAISSSGETQYF.